This T cell receptor beta chain was identified during a study of cytomegalovirus exposure and HLA in healthy donors. Study details: Both the approximately 130 validation repertoires and the 666 first-cohort repertoires used the same platform, as reported by a later analysis.

Profiling relied on immunoSEQ multiplex PCR, and the TCRdb table lists in-frame clones only, not all of them. Among about 260,000 clones listed, 80% to 95% were seen once. This clone was seen once. The antigen remains unidentified. V lost 3 bases, J lost 2 bases, and 14 bases lay in between. The germline V gene encodes CDR1 MGHDK and CDR2 SYGVNS. The CDR3 runs to 17 residues. Findings and caveats of the study: A few of the chains that were CMV-associated were confirmed in vitro to be specific for CMV antigens. There were some public TCRs occurring in many donors, but most TCR sequences were rare. Reports credit the classifier with highly specific, highly sensitive diagnosis of cytomegalovirus status.

The TCR was taken from a woman aged 30 to 39 in good health and CMV-seronegative. V is TRBV25-1 and J is TRBJ2-6; D possibly corresponds to TRBD1 (5 bases). The source material was PBMCs. CDR3 in amino acids: CASSEGRAGTGANVLTF. The CDR3 DNA reads TGTGCCAGCAGTGAGGGAAGGGCAGGGACTGGGGCCAACGTCCTGACTTTC.